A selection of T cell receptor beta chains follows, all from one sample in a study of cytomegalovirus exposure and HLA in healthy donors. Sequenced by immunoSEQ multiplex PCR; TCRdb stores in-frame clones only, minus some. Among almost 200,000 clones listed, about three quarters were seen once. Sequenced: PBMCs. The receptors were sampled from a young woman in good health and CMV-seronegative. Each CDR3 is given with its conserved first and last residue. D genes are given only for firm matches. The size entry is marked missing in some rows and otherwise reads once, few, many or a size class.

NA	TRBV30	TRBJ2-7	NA	CAWSFETGRYEQYF	TGTGCCTGGAGTTTCGAGACAGGACGCTACGAGCAGTACTTC
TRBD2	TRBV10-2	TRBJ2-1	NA	CASRVGASGSGGEQFF	TGCGCCAGCAGGGTTGGGGCTAGCGGGAGTGGGGGTGAGCAGTTCTTC
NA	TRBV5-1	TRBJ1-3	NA	CASSSDSSGNTIYF	TGCGCCAGCAGCTCGGACAGCTCTGGAAACACCATATATTTT
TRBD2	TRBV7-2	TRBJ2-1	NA	CASSLDHPGGYNEQFF	TGTGCCAGCAGCTTAGATCATCCGGGGGGCTACAATGAGCAGTTCTTC
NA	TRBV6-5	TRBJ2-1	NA	CASSYSAGYNEQFF	TGTGCCAGCAGTTACTCAGCGGGCTACAATGAGCAGTTCTTC
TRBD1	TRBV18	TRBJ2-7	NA	CASSLRTGDWWEQYF	TGTGCCAGCTCACTCCGGACAGGGGATTGGTGGGAGCAGTACTTC
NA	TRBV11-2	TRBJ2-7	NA	CASSPSRGTYEQYF	TGTGCCAGCAGCCCAAGTAGGGGGACCTACGAGCAGTACTTC
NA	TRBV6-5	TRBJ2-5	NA	CASSYSQGGAGAQYF	TGTGCCAGCAGTTACTCCCAAGGGGGGGCGGGGGCCCAGTACTTC
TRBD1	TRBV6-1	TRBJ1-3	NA	CASSEQGGGGNTIYF	TGTGCCAGCAGCGAGCAGGGGGGAGGTGGAAACACCATATATTTT
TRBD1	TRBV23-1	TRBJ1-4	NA	CASCYRGRGNEKLFF	TGCGCCAGCTGTTACAGGGGGCGCGGTAATGAAAAACTGTTTTTT
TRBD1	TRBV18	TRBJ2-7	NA	CASSPPTGAYEQYF	TGTGCCAGCTCACCACCGACAGGGGCCTACGAGCAGTACTTC
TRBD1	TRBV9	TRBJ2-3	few	CASSARQGLGTDTQYF	TGTGCCAGCAGCGCGAGACAGGGATTGGGCACAGATACGCAGTATTTT
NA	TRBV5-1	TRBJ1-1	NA	CASSPQSGPNTEAFF	TGCGCCAGCAGCCCCCAGTCAGGGCCGAACACTGAAGCTTTCTTT
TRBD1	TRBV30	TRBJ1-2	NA	CAWAQTGPNYGYTF	TGTGCCTGGGCCCAGACAGGGCCCAACTATGGCTACACCTTC
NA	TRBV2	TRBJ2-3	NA	CASRLSDSLGTDTQYF	TGTGCCAGCAGACTATCAGATTCCCTAGGCACAGATACGCAGTATTTT
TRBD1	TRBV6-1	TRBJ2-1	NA	CASSEGAGGYNEQFF	TGTGCCAGCAGTGAAGGGGCAGGGGGTTACAATGAGCAGTTCTTC
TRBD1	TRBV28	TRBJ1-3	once	CASWDRGTYGNTIYF	TGTGCCAGTTGGGACAGGGGTACATATGGAAACACCATATATTTT
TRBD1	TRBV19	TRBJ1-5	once	CASRQTGEGNQPQHF	TGTGCCAGTAGACAAACAGGGGAGGGCAATCAGCCCCAGCATTTT
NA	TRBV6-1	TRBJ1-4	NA	CASTPRGSSNEKLFF	TGTGCCAGCACCCCGCGGGGTTCGAGTAATGAAAAACTGTTTTTT
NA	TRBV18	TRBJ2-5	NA	CASSPPGNRALGETQYF	TGTGCCAGCTCACCACCGGGGAACAGGGCCCTAGGAGAGACCCAGTACTTC
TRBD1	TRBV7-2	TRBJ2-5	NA	CASRAYDRGQETQYF	TGTGCCAGCAGAGCCTACGACAGGGGCCAAGAGACCCAGTACTTC
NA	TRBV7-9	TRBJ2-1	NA	CASSLGAGPGSYNEQFF	TGTGCCAGCAGCTTAGGTGCGGGGCCGGGCTCCTACAATGAGCAGTTCTTC
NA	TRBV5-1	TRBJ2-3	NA	CASSLADRTDTQYF	TGCGCCAGCAGCTTAGCGGACCGCACAGATACGCAGTATTTT
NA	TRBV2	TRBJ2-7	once	CASSPKFGTQSYEQYF	TGTGCCAGCAGTCCCAAGTTTGGGACTCAATCCTACGAGCAGTACTTC
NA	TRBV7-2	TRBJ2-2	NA	CASSLAPYTGELFF	TGTGCCAGCAGCTTAGCCCCTTACACCGGGGAGCTGTTTTTT
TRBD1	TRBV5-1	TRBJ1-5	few	CASSWGDSPGGNQPQHF	TGCGCCAGCAGCTGGGGGGACAGCCCAGGCGGAAATCAGCCCCAGCATTTT
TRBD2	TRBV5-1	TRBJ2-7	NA	CASSLVSGGTYEQYF	TGCGCCAGCAGCTTGGTAAGCGGGGGCACCTACGAGCAGTACTTC